This is a list of T cell receptor beta chains from one sample in a study of blood T cell repertoires in COVID-19. TCRdb's copy holds only in-frame clones and misses some; the assay was immunoSEQ multiplex PCR. The data show some 530,000 clones, approximately 83% seen once. Sequenced: peripheral blood. The receptors derive from a human donor in a cohort sampled during active COVID-19. CDR3s include the opening cysteine and the closing phenylalanine or tryptophan. The order of the fields is D gene, J gene, clone size, V gene, CDR3 DNA, CDR3 protein. A D gene is named only where the DNA matches it firmly. Size is omitted from some rows. Given values are once, few, many or a class for expanded clones.

D: .; J: TRBJ1-1; size: once; V: TRBV5-1; DNA: TGCGCCAGCAGCTTTACAGGGTCACTGAACACTGAAGCTTTCTTT; CDR3: CASSFTGSLNTEAFF
D: .; J: TRBJ2-3; size: .; V: TRBV13; DNA: TGTGCCAGCAGCCTGCAGTATGGGCAGTATTTT; CDR3: CASSLQYGQYF
D: TRBD2; J: TRBJ2-5; size: few; V: TRBV12-3/TRBV12-4; DNA: TGTGCCAGCAGTGGGACTACTTATAAGTCCCAGTACTTC; CDR3: CASSGTTYKSQYF
D: TRBD2; J: TRBJ2-7; size: .; V: TRBV19; DNA: TGTGCCAGTAGTTCGAGGCTAGCGGGAGAGGTTGAGCAGTACTTC; CDR3: CASSSRLAGEVEQYF
D: .; J: TRBJ2-5; size: .; V: TRBV12-5; DNA: TGTGCTAGTGGTCCACCGGTGTCGGGAGATCGGTCGACCCAGTACTTC; CDR3: CASGPPVSGDRSTQYF
D: TRBD1; J: TRBJ1-2; size: few; V: TRBV2; DNA: TGTGCCAGCAGTTACGGACAGGGAAGCGGCTACACCTTC; CDR3: CASSYGQGSGYTF
D: .; J: TRBJ1-1; size: .; V: TRBV7-2; DNA: TGTGCCAGCAGCTTGACAGAAAACACTGAAGCTTTCTTT; CDR3: CASSLTENTEAFF
D: .; J: TRBJ2-3; size: .; V: TRBV6-6; DNA: TGTGCCAGCAGTTACTCGGGGCAGGGCGTAACAGATACGCAGTATTTT; CDR3: CASSYSGQGVTDTQYF
D: .; J: TRBJ1-1; size: .; V: TRBV19; DNA: TGTGCCAGTAGTATAACCCCTGGACAGCTGAACACTGAAGCTTTCTTT; CDR3: CASSITPGQLNTEAFF
D: .; J: TRBJ1-2; size: .; V: TRBV12-3/TRBV12-4; DNA: TGTGCCAGCAGCTCAGGACAGCGCTCTGGCTACACCTTC; CDR3: CASSSGQRSGYTF
D: .; J: TRBJ1-1; size: .; V: TRBV7-2; DNA: TGTGCCAGCAGCTTAGGTAGATGGGCCCTTGAAGCTTTCTTT; CDR3: CASSLGRWALEAFF
D: .; J: TRBJ2-3; size: .; V: TRBV7-9; DNA: TGTGCCAGCACCCTGGGCCTTACTTACACAGATACGCAGTATTTT; CDR3: CASTLGLTYTDTQYF
D: .; J: TRBJ2-5; size: .; V: TRBV3-1/TRBV3-2; DNA: TGTGCCAGCAGCCTCCAGGGGCCGAGGCAAGAGACCCAGTACTTC; CDR3: CASSLQGPRQETQYF
D: TRBD2; J: TRBJ2-7; size: .; V: TRBV10-3; DNA: TGTGCCATCAGTGAGTCGACTCAGGGTAGCGGGACTACCTACGAGCAGTACTTC; CDR3: CAISESTQGSGTTYEQYF
D: TRBD1; J: TRBJ1-2; size: once; V: TRBV2; DNA: TGTGCCAGGACAGGGTCGGATAACTATGGCTACACCTTC; CDR3: CARTGSDNYGYTF